These 21 T cell receptor beta chains were sequenced from one sample in a study of blood T cell repertoires in COVID-19. Libraries were prepared by immunoSEQ multiplex PCR; TCRdb keeps only in-frame clonotypes and omits some of them. The sample yields 300,000 to 400,000 clones, roughly 85% seen once. The sample was peripheral blood. The origin of the receptors is a human donor in a cohort sampled during active COVID-19.

This clone was seen just once. This chain connects TRBV2 to TRBJ1-1, with 7 bases fitting TRBD1. The CDR3 length is 13 residues. Germline V gene data show CDR1 as SNHLY and CDR2 as FYNNEI. After removal of 2 bases from V and 13 bases from J, the junction contained 10 bases not matched to a gene. In DNA form, the CDR3 reads TGTGCCAGCAGTGAAAGGTTACAGGGGTTACGTTTCTTT. Encoded protein: CASSERLQGLRFF.

This clone was seen just once. This chain uses TRBV7-8 with TRBJ2-3, with 16 bases lining up with TRBD2. V was clipped by 1 base and J by 10 bases; unmatched bases: 8. The germline V gene encodes CDR1 SGHVS and CDR2 FQNEAQ. CDR3 size: 17 residues. CDR3 region: CASSLVGLAGGQRAQYF. In nucleotides, the CDR3 is TGTGCCAGCAGCTTAGTGGGACTAGCGGGGGGGCAAAGAGCGCAGTATTTT.

V is TRBV6-5 and J is TRBJ2-1; a possible D gene is TRBD2 (6 bases). CDR1 is MNHEY and CDR2 is SVGAGI in the germline V gene. The CDR3 runs 13 residues. V lost 6 bases and J 0 bases, leaving 6 bases between the germline ends. CDR3 bases: TGTGCCAGCAGGCGGGGCTCCTACAATGAGCAGTTCTTC. This sequence encodes CASRRGSYNEQFF.

The chain links TRBV6-5 to TRBJ1-5; perhaps TRBD1 as D (5 bases). This CDR3 is 14 amino acids long. V lost 7 bases to trimming and J lost 0 bases, with 10 bases between them. CDR1 and CDR2 (germline): MNHEY, SVGAGI. The CDR3 reads CASNYRYSNQPQHF. In DNA, the CDR3 is TGTGCCAGCAACTACAGGTATAGCAATCAGCCCCAGCATTTT.

The V and J genes are TRBV9 and TRBJ1-1; D not resolved. The CDR3 runs to 16 residues. Germline CDR1 SGDLS, CDR2 YYNGEE. V dropped 3 bases and J dropped 3 bases, with 18 bases sitting between them. The CDR3: CASSARAGAVDTEAFF. The CDR3, as DNA: TGTGCCAGCAGCGCAAGGGCGGGAGCGGTGGACACTGAAGCTTTCTTT. The full variable domain, in which reference TRBV9 and TRBJ1-1 provide the parts outside the CDR3, is DSGVTQTPKHLITATGQRVTLRCSPRSGDLSVYWYQQSLDQGLQFLIQYYNGEERAKGNILERFSAQQFPDLHSELNLSSLELGDSALYFCASSARAGAVDTEAFFGQGTRLTVV.

The genes are TRBV11-1 and TRBJ1-6; D might be TRBD1 (5 bases). In germline, CDR1 is SGHAT, CDR2 FQDESV (reference sequence). V dropped 3 bases and J dropped 0 bases, with 6 bases sitting between them. The CDR3 loop spans 15 amino acids. CDR3 in amino acids: CASSFDSSYNSPLHF. DNA of the CDR3: TGTGCCAGCAGCTTTGACAGCTCCTATAATTCACCCCTCCACTTT.

The J gene is TRBJ1-2, the V gene TRBV6-5, with TRBD1 as a possible D gene (6 bases). There are 14 residues in the CDR3. Germline CDR1 reads MNHEY; CDR2 reads SVGAGI. V was trimmed by 0 bases and J by 5 bases, leaving 10 bases between them. CDR3 in amino acids: CASSYSQGLYGYTF. CDR3 coding DNA: TGTGCCAGCAGTTACTCACAGGGCCTATATGGCTACACCTTC.

V is TRBV30 and J is TRBJ2-7, with 9 bases identical to TRBD1. CDR3 length equals 16 residues. V lost 2 bases and J lost 2; bases outside the gene matches: 10. The germline V gene has CDR1 GTSNPN and CDR2 SVGIG (reference sequence). The CDR3 spells CAWSSPGQGLTYEQYF. The CDR3 nucleotides are TGTGCCTGGAGTTCACCCGGACAGGGGCTCACCTACGAGCAGTACTTC.

The gene calls are TRBV11-2 and TRBJ2-2, with a possible D match to TRBD2 (5 bases). Looked up from germline, CDR1 is SGHAT and CDR2 is FQNNGV. The CDR3 consists of 13 residues. V was shortened by 8 bases and J by 6 bases, with 13 bases between the two germline ends. DNA for the CDR3: TGTGCCAGCCAACCCTCGAGGGCCGGGGAGCTGTTTTTT. It codes for CASQPSRAGELFF.

V usage is TRBV27 and J usage is TRBJ2-1; D unresolved. Germline CDR1 is MNHEY and CDR2 is SMNVEV (reference sequence). CDR3 size: 11 residues. The ends were cut back, 6 bases at V and 6 bases at J, with 6 bases in the middle. CDR3 amino acids: CASSRLNEQFF. Written as DNA, the CDR3 is TGTGCCAGCAGCCGTCTCAATGAGCAGTTCTTC.

The V and J genes are TRBV19 and TRBJ2-1; TRBD2 matches at 8 bases. The V segment lost 5 bases and the J segment 4 bases; nucleotides outside the gene matches: 10. The length of the CDR3 is 16 residues. In germline, CDR1 is LNHDA, CDR2 SQIVND (reference sequence). CDR3 sequence reads: CASSPRGSGGYNEQFF. The CDR3 nucleotides read TGTGCCAGTAGTCCCCGGGGAAGCGGGGGTTACAATGAGCAGTTCTTC. Using reference TRBV19 and TRBJ2-1 for the parts outside the CDR3, the full variable domain is DGGITQSPKYLFRKEGQNVTLSCEQNLNHDAMYWYRQDPGQGLRLIYYSQIVNDFQKGDIAEGYSVSREKKESFPLTVTSAQKNPTAFYLCASSPRGSGGYNEQFFGPGTRLTVL.

The chain links TRBV10-3 to TRBJ2-5; 7 bases line up with TRBD1. Trimming cost V 4 bases and J 5 bases; bases outside gene matches: 10. Per the germline V gene, CDR1 is ENHRY and CDR2 is SYGVKD. This CDR3 has 15 residues. The CDR3 DNA follows: TGTGCCATCAGTGCCAAAGGGGGCGCCGGGGAGACCCAGTACTTC. Protein: CAISAKGGAGETQYF.

The rearrangement links TRBV10-1 to TRBJ1-1; D gene uncertain. Trimming took off 5 bases at V and 1 base at J, with 5 bases between the two ends. Per germline, CDR1 WNHNN and CDR2 SYGVQD (reference sequence). This CDR3 is built from 12 residues. This chain's CDR3 is CASSTGNTEAFF. The CDR3 DNA sequence: TGCGCCAGCAGTACGGGGAACACTGAAGCTTTCTTT.

This clone was seen only once. The J gene is TRBJ2-5, the V gene TRBV7-9, with D perhaps TRBD1 (6 bases). The CDR3 has 13 residues. Trimming cost V 3 bases and J 5 bases, with 10 bases left between them. CDR1 SEHNR and CDR2 FQNEAQ come from the germline V gene (reference sequence). The chain's CDR3 is CASSFRGGETQYF. The DNA of the CDR3 is TGTGCCAGCAGCTTCAGGGGCGGTGAGACCCAGTACTTC.

CDR3 coding DNA: TGTGCCAGCTCACCGGGCAGGGATAAATACTATGGCTACACCTTC. Its protein is CASSPGRDKYYGYTF. J is TRBJ1-2 and V is TRBV18; perhaps TRBD1 as D (5 bases). Trimming removed 3 bases at V and 3 bases at J, with 14 bases between. The CDR3 is 15 amino acids. Germline CDR1 KGHSH, CDR2 LQKENI. Full variable domain (rest looked up from reference TRBV18 and TRBJ1-2): NAGVMQNPRHLVRRRGQEARLRCSPMKGHSHVYWYRQLPEEGLKFMVYLQKENIIDESGMPKERFSAEFPKEGPSILRIQQVVRGDSAAYFCASSPGRDKYYGYTFGSGTRLTVV.

The gene calls are TRBV15 and TRBJ2-3; 8 bases map to TRBD1. Germline V gene data show CDR1 as LNHNV and CDR2 as YYDKDF (reference sequence). The CDR3 consists of 16 residues. V lost 4 bases, J lost 1 base, and 7 bases stayed unmatched. The CDR3 coding sequence is TGTGCCACCAGCAACCGCAGGGGGCTTGGCACAGATACGCAGTATTTT. Translation: CATSNRRGLGTDTQYF.

The rearrangement links TRBV6-5 to TRBJ1-4, with 7 bases aligning to TRBD1. After removal of 4 bases from V and 7 bases from J, the junction contained 12 bases not matched to a gene. Looked up from germline, CDR1 is MNHEY and CDR2 is SVGAGI. The CDR3 has 16 residues. CDR3 sequence reads: CASSSHIRDSTEKLFF. For the CDR3, the DNA is TGTGCCAGCAGTTCACACATCCGGGACAGCACTGAAAAACTGTTTTTT.

The J gene is TRBJ2-1, the V gene TRBV12-3 or TRBV12-4; D is perhaps TRBD1 (6 bases). CDR3 length equals 13 residues. Trimming stripped 6 bases from V and 10 bases from J, with 16 bases between. The CDR3: CASRPTGIVEQFF. The CDR3 coding sequence is TGTGCCAGCAGGCCTACAGGGATCGTGGAGCAGTTCTTC.

The chain has TRBV10-2 and TRBJ2-2; 8 bases are a match to TRBD2. Per germline, CDR1 WSHSY and CDR2 SAAADI. V trimming: 7 bases; J trimming: 3 bases; junction bases outside the gene matches: 7. This CDR3 spans 15 amino acids. This CDR3 reads CASTVRGVYTGELFF. Here the CDR3 DNA reads TGCGCCAGCACGGTGCGGGGGGTATACACCGGGGAGCTGTTTTTT.

V gene TRBV6-5 combines with J gene TRBJ1-5; perhaps TRBD1 as D (5 bases). Per the germline V gene, CDR1 is MNHEY and CDR2 is SVGAGI. The CDR3 runs 14 residues. V gave up 6 bases and J gave up 2 bases, with 11 bases separating them. CDR3 loop: CASRGEGGNQPQHF. In nucleotides, the CDR3 is TGTGCCAGCAGAGGGGAAGGGGGCAATCAGCCCCAGCATTTT.

The chain recombines TRBV5-1 with TRBJ2-1; TRBD2 aligns across 10 bases. CDR3 length equals 15 residues. CDR1 SGHRS and CDR2 YFSETQ come from the germline V gene. Trimming at V came to 4 bases and at J to 8 bases, leaving 9 bases not matched to a gene. CDR3 sequence reads: CASSAQRGGLYEQFF. The CDR3 region has the DNA TGCGCCAGCAGCGCCCAGCGGGGGGGCCTCTATGAGCAGTTCTTC.